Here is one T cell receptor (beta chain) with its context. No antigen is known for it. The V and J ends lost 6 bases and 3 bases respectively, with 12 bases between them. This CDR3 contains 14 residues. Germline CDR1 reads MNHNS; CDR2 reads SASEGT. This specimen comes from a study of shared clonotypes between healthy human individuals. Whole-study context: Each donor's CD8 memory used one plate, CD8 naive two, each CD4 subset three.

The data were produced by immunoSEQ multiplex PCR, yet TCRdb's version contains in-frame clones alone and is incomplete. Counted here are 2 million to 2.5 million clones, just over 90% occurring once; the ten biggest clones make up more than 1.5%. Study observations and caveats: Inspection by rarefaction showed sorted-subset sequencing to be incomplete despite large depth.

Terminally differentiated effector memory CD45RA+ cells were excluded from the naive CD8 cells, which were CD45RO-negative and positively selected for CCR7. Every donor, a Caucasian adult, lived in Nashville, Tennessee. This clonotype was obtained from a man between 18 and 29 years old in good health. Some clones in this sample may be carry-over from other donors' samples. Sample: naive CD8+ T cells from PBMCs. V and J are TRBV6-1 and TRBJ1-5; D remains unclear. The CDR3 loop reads CASSSAHDNQPQHF. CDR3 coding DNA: TGTGCCAGCAGCTCCGCTCACGACAATCAGCCCCAGCATTTT.